A single sample is the source of the 8 T cell receptor beta chains below, sequenced in a study of cytomegalovirus exposure and HLA in healthy donors. TCRdb's copy holds only in-frame clones and misses some; the assay was immunoSEQ multiplex PCR. The sample holds under 150,000 clones, about nine tenths seen once. The specimen sequenced was PBMCs. Source of these receptors: a man between 18 and 29 years old in good health and CMV-seronegative.

This clone was recorded once. The chain employs TRBV4-1 and TRBJ1-1; D is ambiguous. Germline V lookup: CDR1 MGHRA, CDR2 YSYEKL. V shed 0 bases and J shed 3 bases, with 14 bases lying between them. The CDR3 is 16 residues long. The CDR3 sequence is CASSQDGLPVDTEAFF. In DNA form, the CDR3 reads TGCGCCAGCAGCCAAGATGGCCTCCCCGTGGACACTGAAGCTTTCTTT.

The chain is built from TRBV7-2 and TRBJ2-7; D is possibly TRBD2 (5 bases). Deletions cut 5 bases from V and 3 bases from J, with 17 bases between. There are 15 residues in the CDR3. CDR1 SGHTA and CDR2 FQGNSA come from the germline V gene. DNA for the CDR3: TGTGCCAGCAGCCCCGTCGGGGTCCCCTACTACGAGCAGTACTTC. Translating it yields CASSPVGVPYYEQYF.

The chain combines TRBV18 with TRBJ1-3; the match to TRBD1 covers 7 bases. Germline CDR1 reads KGHSH; CDR2 reads LQKENI. V lost 4 bases to trimming and J lost 0 bases; unmatched junction nucleotides: 6. CDR3 size: 16 residues. The CDR3 nucleotides are TGTGCCAGCTCACAGGGACAGTTAGACTCTGGAAACACCATATATTTT. It translates to CASSQGQLDSGNTIYF.

V gene TRBV7-2 combines with J gene TRBJ2-7; no firm D call. Trimming pared 4 bases from V and 0 bases from J, leaving 13 bases between. Per germline, CDR1 SGHTA and CDR2 FQGNSA. The CDR3 extends over 15 amino acids. The CDR3 loop reads CASSYYTLSSYEQYF. CDR3 nucleotides: TGTGCCAGCAGCTACTACACCCTGAGCTCCTACGAGCAGTACTTC.

The chain carries TRBV25-1 and TRBJ1-1; D remains ambiguous. Germline assignment: CDR1 MGHDK and CDR2 SYGVNS. V was pared by 4 bases and J by 0 bases, with 6 bases between. This CDR3 region has 13 residues. The CDR3 region has the DNA TGTGCCAGCAGTGTACTGCTGAACACTGAAGCTTTCTTT. This gives the protein CASSVLLNTEAFF.

The chain is built from TRBV6-4 and TRBJ2-2, with D perhaps TRBD2 (5 bases). Germline V gene data show CDR1 as MRHNA and CDR2 as SNTAGT. V was pared by 8 bases and J by 2 bases, with 9 bases between. This CDR3 has 13 residues. CDR3 nucleotides: TGTGCCAGCGGAAGGACTAACACCGGGGAGCTGTTTTTT. Its translation is CASGRTNTGELFF.

The rearrangement uses TRBV6-6 and TRBJ2-7, with TRBD2 matching over 7 bases. The CDR3 runs to 15 residues. With 5 bases clipped from V and 7 bases from J, the junction kept 14 bases outside the gene matches. Germline CDR1 reads MNHNY; CDR2 reads SVGAGI (reference sequence). The CDR3 spells CASSPQTSSLGEQYF. DNA of the CDR3: TGTGCCAGCAGTCCCCAGACTAGCTCTCTGGGTGAGCAGTACTTC.

The rearrangement joins TRBV7-9 to TRBJ2-1; D gene uncertain. The germline gives CDR1 SEHNR, CDR2 FQNEAQ (reference sequence). Trimming stripped 4 bases from V and 8 bases from J, with 6 bases between. This CDR3 has 11 amino acids. CDR3: CASSSGYEQFF. In nucleotides, the CDR3 is TGTGCCAGCAGCTCCGGGTATGAGCAGTTCTTC. Based on the CDR3 plus reference TRBV7-9 and TRBJ2-1, the full variable domain is DTGVSQNPRHKITKRGQNVTFRCDPISEHNRLYWYRQTLGQGPEFLTYFQNEAQLEKSRLLSDRFSAERPKGSFSTLEIQRTEQGDSAMYLCASSSGYEQFFGPGTRLTVL.